These 13 T cell receptor beta chains came from one sample sequenced in a study of T cells after yellow fever vaccination. TCRdb independently ran MiXCR on the 5' RACE reads; one entry per CDR3 protein. There are approximately 550,000 distinct CDR3 sequences in the sample; 15% to 20% occur only once, and roughly an eighth lies in the top ten. The sequenced sample was PBMCs, obtained 15 days after the yellow fever booster vaccination. These receptors were obtained from a man aged 25 to 40 who received the YFV17D yellow fever vaccine.

This clonotype has just a few counts. The V gene is TRBV29-1, the J gene TRBJ2-5, with D perhaps matching TRBD2 (6 bases). The CDR3 contains 10 residues. V gave up 7 bases and J gave up 4 bases, with 7 bases separating them. Looked up from germline, CDR1 is SQVTM and CDR2 is ANQGSEA. The CDR3 sequence is CSGRGETQYF. The CDR3 DNA reads as TGCAGCGGGCGGGGAGAGACCCAGTACTTC.

This clonotype was counted a few times. V usage is TRBV7-2 and J usage is TRBJ1-1; D not certain. Trimming cost V 5 bases and J 11 bases, with 12 bases left between them. Germline V gene sequence: CDR1 SGHTA, CDR2 FQGNSA. The CDR3 covers 11 residues. This chain's CDR3 is CASSLKSVAFF. Written as DNA, the CDR3 is TGTGCCAGCAGCCTAAAGTCGGTGGCTTTCTTT.

V is TRBV20-1 and J is TRBJ2-7; TRBD2 matches at 9 bases. The V segment lost 0 bases and the J segment 5 bases; nucleotides outside the gene matches: 5. This CDR3 region has 14 residues. Germline lookup yields CDR1 DFQATT and CDR2 SNEGSKA (reference sequence). The CDR3 here is CSARDSGGQNEQYF. In DNA, the CDR3 is TGCAGTGCTAGAGATAGCGGGGGCCAGAACGAGCAGTACTTC.

This clonotype was picked up a small number of times. The V and J genes are TRBV6-1 and TRBJ2-1; D is unresolved. CDR3 size: 14 residues. The germline V and J ends were trimmed by 4 bases and 8 bases, with 15 bases remaining between them. CDR1 is MNHNS and CDR2 is SASEGT in the germline V gene. DNA for the CDR3: TGTGCCAGCAGTGCCACGGTCGCTACCGATGAGCAGTTCTTC. Amino acid sequence: CASSATVATDEQFF.

The chain recombines TRBV19 with TRBJ1-2; the match to TRBD1 covers 7 bases. The junction had 20 bases not matched to a gene; V was cut back by 10 bases and J by 6 bases. Germline CDR1 is LNHDA and CDR2 is SQIVND (reference sequence). This CDR3 is 16 amino acids long. In DNA form, the CDR3 reads TGTGCCACCCGCAAGCTCCTTCTCGACAGGGCAAATGGCTACACCTTC. Amino acid sequence: CATRKLLLDRANGYTF.

This chain connects TRBV7-6 to TRBJ2-5; D remains unclear. The CDR3 covers 14 residues. V dropped 4 bases and J dropped 2 bases, with 11 bases sitting between them. Germline loops: CDR1 SGHVS, CDR2 FNYEAQ. The CDR3 region is CASSWLQNQETQYF. In DNA, the CDR3 is TGTGCCAGCAGCTGGTTACAGAATCAAGAGACCCAGTACTTC.

This clonotype has only a few counts. V gene TRBV25-1 combines with J gene TRBJ2-7, with TRBD1 identical over 7 bases. The CDR3 runs to 13 residues. Losses at the gene ends were 7 bases for V and 0 bases for J; bases not matched to a gene: 3. In germline, CDR1 is MGHDK, CDR2 SYGVNS. CDR3 DNA: TGTGCCAGCAAGGGACAGTCCTCCTACGAGCAGTACTTC. This sequence encodes CASKGQSSYEQYF.

This clonotype was seen a handful of times. V gene TRBV20-1 combines with J gene TRBJ2-1, with TRBD2 matching over 8 bases. CDR3 length: 15 amino acids. V trimming: 0 bases; J trimming: 8 bases; junction bases outside the gene matches: 9. Germline V lookup: CDR1 DFQATT, CDR2 SNEGSKA (reference sequence). Written as DNA, the CDR3 is TGCAGTGCTAGAGATTTAGCGGGAAGGGCTGATGAGCAGTTCTTC. It translates to CSARDLAGRADEQFF.

The V gene is TRBV15, the J gene TRBJ2-5; D uncertain. The CDR3 extends over 16 amino acids. Germline-derived CDR1 and CDR2 are LNHNV and YYDKDF (reference sequence). Trimming cost V 2 bases and J 5 bases, with 18 bases left between them. CDR3 sequence reads: CATSRLGRRPPETQYF. CDR3 in DNA: TGTGCCACCAGCAGATTGGGCAGGCGCCCCCCCGAGACCCAGTACTTC.

The chain is built from TRBV10-3 and TRBJ2-2; the match to TRBD2 covers 8 bases. Germline trimming cut 0 bases from V and 1 base from J; bases unmatched to any gene: 7. Germline assignment: CDR1 ENHRY and CDR2 SYGVKD. The CDR3 runs 18 residues. In DNA, the CDR3 is TGTGCCATCAGTGAGTCCATTAGCGGGACACTGAACACCGGGGAGCTGTTTTTT. Translation gives CAISESISGTLNTGELFF.

This clonotype was counted at least ten times. The DNA of the CDR3 is TGTGCCATCAGTGACGGGACTGTTTCCCTCGAGCAGTACTTC. Residues: CAISDGTVSLEQYF. The chain combines TRBV10-3 with TRBJ2-7, with a weak D call TRBD2 (6 bases). V dropped 3 bases and J dropped 6 bases, with 15 bases sitting between them. The germline CDR1 and CDR2 sequences are ENHRY and SYGVKD. This CDR3 spans 14 amino acids.

CDR3 coding DNA: TGTGCCAGCAGTTACTCAGGACAGGGAACAAGTGGCTACACCTTC. This sequence encodes CASSYSGQGTSGYTF. This chain connects TRBV6-5 to TRBJ1-2, with TRBD1 identical over 8 bases. Trimming at V came to 0 bases and at J to 7 bases, leaving 7 bases not matched to a gene. From germline, CDR1 is MNHEY and CDR2 SVGAGI. CDR3 length: 15 residues.

There are a few counts of this clonotype. The J gene is TRBJ2-3, the V gene TRBV7-2; D call uncertain. This CDR3 spans 12 amino acids. V lost 3 bases, J lost 11 bases, and 12 bases lay in between. Germline CDR1 and CDR2: SGHTA and FQGNSA. CDR3 loop: CASSFGSSMQYF. The CDR3 region has the DNA TGTGCCAGCAGCTTCGGCTCCAGCATGCAGTATTTT.